This T cell receptor beta chain comes out of a study of shared clonotypes between healthy human individuals. Study details: Aged 18 to 49, the donors were a couple of women and a few men.

In the authors' methods: Sequence data from immunoSEQ were junction-only and lacked quality scores; consequently, filtering differed. The method was immunoSEQ multiplex PCR; TCRdb's version includes in-frame clones alone and lacks a portion of them. V and J calls and clone size come straight from that table; D and trimming were deduced from the DNA. The table shows about 1.5 million clones, with nearly 99% occurring only once. The germline V gene has CDR1 SGHRS and CDR2 YFSETQ. V lost 1 base and J lost 8, with 15 bases in between. This CDR3 region has 15 residues. The sample comprised naive CD4+ T cells sorted from blood. Noted subset: CD45RA+ positively selected. This TCR was recovered from a man aged 25-40 years in good health. The chain combines TRBV5-1 with TRBJ1-4; no clear D gene. CDR3 in DNA: TGCGCCAGCAGCTTGTCAGTTCAGAGAGAGGAAAAACTGTTTTTT. Translated: CASSLSVQREEKLFF.